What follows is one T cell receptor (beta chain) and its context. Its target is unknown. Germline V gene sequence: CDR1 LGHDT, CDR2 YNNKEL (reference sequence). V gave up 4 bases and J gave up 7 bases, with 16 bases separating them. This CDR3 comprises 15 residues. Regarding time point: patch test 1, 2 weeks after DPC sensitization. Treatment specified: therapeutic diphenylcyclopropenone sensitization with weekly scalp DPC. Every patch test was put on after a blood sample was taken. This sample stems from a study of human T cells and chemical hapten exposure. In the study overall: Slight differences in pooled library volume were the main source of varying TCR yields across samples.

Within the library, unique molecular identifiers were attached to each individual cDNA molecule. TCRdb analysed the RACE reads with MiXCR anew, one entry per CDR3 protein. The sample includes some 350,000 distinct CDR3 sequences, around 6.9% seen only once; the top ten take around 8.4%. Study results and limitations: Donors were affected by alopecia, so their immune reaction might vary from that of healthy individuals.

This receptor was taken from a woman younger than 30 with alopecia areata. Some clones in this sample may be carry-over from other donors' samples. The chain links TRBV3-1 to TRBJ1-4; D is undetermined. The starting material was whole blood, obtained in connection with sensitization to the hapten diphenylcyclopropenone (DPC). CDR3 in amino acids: CASSRDGWAGEKLFF. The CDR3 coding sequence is TGTGCCAGCAGCCGGGATGGATGGGCGGGTGAAAAACTGTTTTTT.